This T cell receptor beta chain originates from a study of cytomegalovirus exposure and HLA in healthy donors. In the PCR, 60 Vbeta and 13 Jbeta primers were used. Clones were read by immunoSEQ multiplex PCR, and TCRdb kept only the in-frame ones, dropping some. Here the sample spans 150,000 to 200,000 clones, about 13% being singletons. This clone was seen more than once but under ten times. V lost 3 bases, J lost 11 bases, and 26 bases lay in between. Germline V gene sequence: CDR1 KGHSH, CDR2 LQKENI. CDR3 length equals 18 residues. The V gene is TRBV18, the J gene TRBJ1-6; a weak D match, TRBD1 (6 bases). This TCR was sampled from a man aged 50-59 years in good health and CMV-seropositive. Sequencing was carried out using PBMCs. The CDR3 is CASSPLGTQVKGETPLHF. The CDR3 bases are TGTGCCAGCTCACCGCTCGGGACACAGGTCAAGGGGGAGACACCCCTCCACTTT. Using reference TRBV18 and TRBJ1-6 for the parts outside the CDR3, the full variable domain is NAGVMQNPRHLVRRRGQEARLRCSPMKGHSHVYWYRQLPEEGLKFMVYLQKENIIDESGMPKERFSAEFPKEGPSILRIQQVVRGDSAAYFCASSPLGTQVKGETPLHFGNGTRLTVT.